The 29 T cell receptor beta chains below all came from one sample that was sequenced in a study of T cells in narcolepsy. This table comes from immunoSEQ multiplex PCR, and its TCRdb copy is limited to in-frame clones, with some not included. The table includes tens of thousands of clones, 75% to 85% detected once. What was sequenced was CD45RA- memory CD4+ T cells from PBMCs. The receptors stem from a human donor with narcolepsy.

V gene TRBV29-1 combines with J gene TRBJ2-5; 8 bases agree with TRBD1. Germline loops: CDR1 SQVTM, CDR2 ANQGSEA. V lost 4 bases and J lost 1; bases outside the gene matches: 2. This CDR3 has 13 amino acids. Here the CDR3 DNA reads TGCAGCGTTGGGGGACAGGTCCAAGAGACCCAGTACTTC. It translates to CSVGGQVQETQYF. Based on the CDR3 plus reference TRBV29-1 and TRBJ2-5, the full variable domain is SAVISQKPSRDICQRGTSLTIQCQVDSQVTMMFWYRQQPGQSLTLIATANQGSEATYESGFVIDKFPISRPNLTFSTLTVSNMSPEDSSIYLCSVGGQVQETQYFGPGTRLLVL.

The chain links TRBV30 to TRBJ2-3, with 7 bases matching TRBD2. CDR3 length: 15 amino acids. V shed 2 bases, J shed 3 bases, and the junction held 8 bases outside the gene matches. In germline, CDR1 is GTSNPN, CDR2 SVGIG (reference sequence). CDR3 nucleotides: TGTGCCTGGAGTAGGGGTGGGGAGGGAACAGATACGCAGTATTTT. It translates to CAWSRGGEGTDTQYF.

The chain recombines TRBV4-1 with TRBJ1-4, with D maybe TRBD1 (6 bases). CDR1 MGHRA and CDR2 YSYEKL come from the germline V gene. Trimming shortened V by 4 bases and J by 8 bases, and 17 bases separated the two germline ends. The CDR3 has 15 amino acids. DNA for the CDR3: TGCGCCAGCAGCCCACAGGGTCTGGAGGAGGAAAAACTGTTTTTT. It specifies CASSPQGLEEEKLFF.

This clone was found once. Other DNA sequences in this specimen translate into the identical CDR3. CDR3 bases: TGTGCCAGCTCACCACCAACGGGACAGGGTCATTACGGCTACACCTTC. It is translated as CASSPPTGQGHYGYTF. The V gene is TRBV18, the J gene TRBJ1-2; TRBD1 aligns across 9 bases. The CDR3 consists of 16 residues. The junction had 10 bases not matched to a gene; V was cut back by 0 bases and J by 8 bases. Per the germline V gene, CDR1 is KGHSH and CDR2 is LQKENI. Complete variable domain (other parts from reference TRBV18 and TRBJ1-2): NAGVMQNPRHLVRRRGQEARLRCSPMKGHSHVYWYRQLPEEGLKFMVYLQKENIIDESGMPKERFSAEFPKEGPSILRIQQVVRGDSAAYFCASSPPTGQGHYGYTFGSGTRLTVV.

This clone was seen a handful of times. The V call is TRBV6-1, the J call TRBJ2-5; D is undetermined. V lost 6 bases and J lost 3, with 14 bases in between. The CDR3 runs to 14 residues. Germline CDR1 and CDR2: MNHNS and SASEGT. Here the CDR3 DNA reads TGTGCCAGCAGACGCAGACTTTACAAAGAGACCCAGTACTTC. Its translation: CASRRRLYKETQYF.

This chain uses TRBV7-7 with TRBJ2-5, with no clear D. The CDR3 spans 14 residues. Trimming shortened V by 5 bases and J by 5 bases, and 15 bases separated the two germline ends. The germline V gene has CDR1 SSHAT and CDR2 FNYEAQ (reference sequence). This CDR3 is CASSRGSFRETQYF. The CDR3, as DNA: TGTGCCAGCAGCCGAGGATCATTTCGGGAGACCCAGTACTTC. Variable domain in full (rest from reference TRBV7-7 and TRBJ2-5): GAGVSQSPRYKVTKRGQDVTLRCDPISSHATLYWYQQALGQGPEFLTYFNYEAQPDKSGLPSDRFSAERPEGSISTLTIQRTEQRDSAMYRCASSRGSFRETQYFGPGTRLLVL.

In the case of this clone: Within the sample, other DNA sequences also encode this same CDR3. The chain joins TRBV5-1 to TRBJ2-5; 8 bases agree with TRBD1. The CDR3 extends over 16 amino acids. Unmatched junction bases numbered 12, after V lost 4 bases and J lost 4 bases. Germline assignment: CDR1 SGHRS and CDR2 YFSETQ. The CDR3 coding sequence is TGCGCCAGCAGCCGAAATCTACAGGGGGGTGGAGAGACCCAGTACTTC. Encoded protein: CASSRNLQGGGETQYF.

The chain recombines TRBV15 with TRBJ1-2, with 7 bases fitting TRBD1. The ends lost 0 bases at V and 7 bases at J; junction bases unmatched: 5. Germline V CDR1 and CDR2: LNHNV, YYDKDF (reference sequence). CDR3 length: 14 amino acids. The CDR3 protein is CATSRDYDRAGYTF. DNA of the CDR3: TGTGCCACCAGCAGAGATTATGACAGGGCTGGCTACACCTTC. The full variable domain, in which reference TRBV15 and TRBJ1-2 provide the parts outside the CDR3, is DAMVIQNPRYQVTQFGKPVTLSCSQTLNHNVMYWYQQKSSQAPKLLFHYYDKDFNNEADTPDNFQSRRPNTSFCFLDIRSPGLGDTAMYLCATSRDYDRAGYTFGSGTRLTVV.

This clone was counted only a few times. The chain has TRBV10-3 and TRBJ1-1, with unresolved D. Germline CDR1 is ENHRY and CDR2 is SYGVKD. Trimming stripped 8 bases from V and 0 bases from J, with 10 bases between. This CDR3 is 13 amino acids long. The CDR3 region has the DNA TGTGCCATCTCTCACGAAGTGAACACTGAAGCTTTCTTT. Residues: CAISHEVNTEAFF.

The CDR3 DNA is TGTGCCAGCAGTCCCCCGGGCAGGGGTAACACCGGGGAGCTGTTTTTT. It specifies CASSPPGRGNTGELFF. The chain recombines TRBV27 with TRBJ2-2, with D possibly being TRBD1 (6 bases). Germline loops: CDR1 MNHEY, CDR2 SMNVEV (reference sequence). The ends were cut back, 5 bases at V and 2 bases at J, with 15 bases in the middle. The CDR3 length is 16 residues.

This clone was observed a single time. DNA of the CDR3: TGTGCCAGCAGCTTAGGGCAGGGTTCCGACGAGCAGTACTTC. This gives the protein CASSLGQGSDEQYF. This chain uses TRBV11-3 with TRBJ2-7; perhaps TRBD1 as D (5 bases). CDR3 size: 14 residues. Per germline, CDR1 SGHNT and CDR2 YENEEA. The V and J ends lost 1 base and 5 bases respectively, with 12 bases between them.

The chain is built from TRBV27 and TRBJ1-5, with TRBD1 matching 7 bases. This CDR3 is 16 amino acids long. Germline loops: CDR1 MNHEY, CDR2 SMNVEV (reference sequence). Trimming took 4 bases from V and 0 from J; bases not matched to a gene: 6. The CDR3, as DNA: TGTGCCAGCAGTTCCCGGGGACAGTATAGCAATCAGCCCCAGCATTTT. It is translated as CASSSRGQYSNQPQHF.

This clone was observed a handful of times. The rearrangement links TRBV12-5 to TRBJ2-3, with D perhaps matching TRBD2 (7 bases). Germline V gives CDR1 LGHNT, CDR2 FRNRAP. The CDR3 runs to 16 residues. The germline V and J ends were trimmed by 1 base and 4 bases, with 15 bases remaining between them. The CDR3 nucleotides read TGTGCTAGTGGTTTGGGCTGGGGGGGGGCTTCAGATACGCAGTATTTT. Translating it yields CASGLGWGGASDTQYF. The full variable domain, rest sourced from reference TRBV12-5 and TRBJ2-3, is DARVTQTPRHKVTEMGQEVTMRCQPILGHNTVFWYRQTMMQGLELLAYFRNRAPLDDSGMPKDRFSAEMPDATLATLKIQPSEPRDSAVYFCASGLGWGGASDTQYFGPGTRLTVL.

This clone was detected a few times. The gene calls are TRBV19 and TRBJ1-5; 11 bases are shared with TRBD1. CDR3 length: 15 residues. Losses at the gene ends were 4 bases for V and 6 bases for J; bases not matched to a gene: 5. Germline values: CDR1 LNHDA, CDR2 SQIVND (reference sequence). DNA for the CDR3: TGTGCCAGTAGTACGGGACAGGGGGGAGGTCAGCCCCAGCATTTT. Protein sequence: CASSTGQGGGQPQHF.

The chain joins TRBV11-2 to TRBJ1-2, with unresolved D. With 5 bases removed from V and 4 bases from J, the gap between germline ends came to 11 bases. Germline V lookup: CDR1 SGHAT, CDR2 FQNNGV. The length of the CDR3 is 13 residues. The CDR3: CASSGRQRYGYTF. DNA for the CDR3: TGTGCCAGCAGCGGAAGACAACGCTATGGCTACACCTTC.

The table lists this clone with a count of one. This chain connects TRBV18 to TRBJ1-1, with 7 bases matching TRBD1. V shed 4 bases, J shed 0 bases, and the junction held 14 bases outside the gene matches. This CDR3 spans 18 amino acids. Germline values: CDR1 KGHSH, CDR2 LQKENI. The CDR3 DNA is TGTGCCAGCTCACTAACGGGGGGTGGGGACAGCGTGAACACTGAAGCTTTCTTT. Translation: CASSLTGGGDSVNTEAFF. The whole variable domain, remainder taken from reference TRBV18 and TRBJ1-1, is NAGVMQNPRHLVRRRGQEARLRCSPMKGHSHVYWYRQLPEEGLKFMVYLQKENIIDESGMPKERFSAEFPKEGPSILRIQQVVRGDSAAYFCASSLTGGGDSVNTEAFFGQGTRLTVV.

The chain is built from TRBV6-6 and TRBJ2-5, with D maybe TRBD1 (5 bases). With the DNA end fitting TRBJ2-7 better, the J assignment may be wrong. Germline V lookup: CDR1 MNHNY, CDR2 SVGAGI (reference sequence). This CDR3 is 14 amino acids long. CDR3 bases: TGTGCCAGCAGTTACCAACAGGATCCCTACGAGCAGTACTTC. Its protein product is CASSYQQDPYEQYF.

This chain uses TRBV11-2 with TRBJ2-5, with 9 positions matching TRBD1. V dropped 7 bases and J dropped 4; count of bases not matched to a gene: 4. This CDR3 comprises 13 residues. In germline, CDR1 is SGHAT, CDR2 FQNNGV. This chain's CDR3 is CASNKDRGETQYF. CDR3 sequence (DNA): TGTGCCAGCAACAAGGACAGGGGAGAGACCCAGTACTTC.

This clone was detected once. The V call is TRBV15, the J call TRBJ1-3; 12 nucleotides agree with TRBD1. V dropped 1 base and J dropped 3; count of bases not matched to a gene: 10. CDR3 length: 19 residues. Germline V gene data show CDR1 as LNHNV and CDR2 as YYDKDF (reference sequence). In nucleotides, the CDR3 is TGTGCCACCAGCAGAGTCGGACCCGGGACAGGGGGCCGTGGAAACACCATATATTTT. It is translated as CATSRVGPGTGGRGNTIYF.

V and J are TRBV5-1 and TRBJ2-5, with a weak D call TRBD2 (6 bases). CDR1 SGHRS and CDR2 YFSETQ come from the germline V gene. The CDR3 is 14 residues long. The germline V and J ends were trimmed by 7 bases and 3 bases, with 16 bases remaining between them. CDR3 bases: TGCGCCAGCCGCGAGACTAGTATGGAAGAGACCCAGTACTTC. Protein product: CASRETSMEETQYF.

The chain carries TRBV10-3 and TRBJ2-5; D remains unclear. V was clipped by 3 bases and J by 1 base, with 6 bases between them. Germline V gene sequence: CDR1 ENHRY, CDR2 SYGVKD. The CDR3 is 13 amino acids. CDR3 protein: CAISEFAQETQYF. Written as DNA, the CDR3 is TGTGCCATCAGTGAATTCGCCCAAGAGACCCAGTACTTC.

The chain combines TRBV5-1 with TRBJ1-2; a possible D gene is TRBD1 (5 bases). Germline V gene data show CDR1 as SGHRS and CDR2 as YFSETQ. Trimming removed 4 bases at V and 2 bases at J, with 12 bases between. The CDR3 has 14 residues. In nucleotides, the CDR3 is TGCGCCAGCAGCGAGAGCCAGGGAAACTATGGCTACACCTTC. As protein: CASSESQGNYGYTF.

The rearrangement joins TRBV11-2 to TRBJ2-5, with 12 positions matching TRBD2. There are 16 residues in the CDR3. Germline trimming cut 5 bases from V and 5 bases from J; bases unmatched to any gene: 9. Germline assignment: CDR1 SGHAT and CDR2 FQNNGV. This CDR3 reads CASSPRLAGAVETQYF. The DNA for the CDR3 is TGTGCCAGCAGCCCCCGACTAGCGGGGGCGGTTGAGACCCAGTACTTC.

A few counts support this clone. The chain recombines TRBV4-1 with TRBJ2-2, with 9 bases identical to TRBD2. The CDR3 sequence is 16 residues long. Losses at the gene ends were 1 base for V and 4 bases for J; bases not matched to a gene: 4. Germline-derived CDR1 and CDR2 are MGHRA and YSYEKL. The CDR3 DNA follows: TGCGCCAGCAGCCAAGGGCGGGGGGGCAGCACCGGGGAGCTGTTTTTT. Encoded protein: CASSQGRGGSTGELFF.

The genes are TRBV2 and TRBJ2-7; TRBD1 matches 10 bases. This CDR3 spans 14 amino acids. V lost 6 bases, J lost 5 bases, and 7 bases stayed unmatched. The germline V gene encodes CDR1 SNHLY and CDR2 FYNNEI. This chain's CDR3 is CASRAGTGVDEQYF. CDR3 bases: TGTGCCAGCAGGGCCGGGACAGGGGTCGACGAGCAGTACTTC.

V is TRBV6-1 and J is TRBJ2-7; 8 bases line up with TRBD1. The ends lost 0 bases at V and 10 bases at J; junction bases unmatched: 5. The germline CDR1 and CDR2 sequences are MNHNS and SASEGT. The CDR3 runs 13 residues. The CDR3 DNA reads as TGTGCCAGCAGTGAAGCCGGGTCAGGGGGCCAGTACTTC. It yields the protein CASSEAGSGGQYF.

This chain links TRBV29-1 with TRBJ2-2; 8 nucleotides agree with TRBD2. CDR3 size: 14 residues. From germline, CDR1 is SQVTM and CDR2 ANQGSEA. With 3 bases clipped from V and 2 bases from J, the junction kept 2 bases outside the gene matches. CDR3 in amino acids: CSVDSGDNTGELFF. CDR3 nucleotides: TGCAGCGTTGATAGCGGGGATAACACCGGGGAGCTGTTTTTT.

The V gene is TRBV7-6, the J gene TRBJ2-7; TRBD2 is a possible D gene (5 bases). The germline V gene has CDR1 SGHVS and CDR2 FNYEAQ. Trimming shortened V by 5 bases and J by 3 bases, and 14 bases separated the two germline ends. This CDR3 contains 14 residues. The CDR3 DNA is TGTGCCAGCAGCCCCCTCGGTGGAGGCTACGAGCAGTACTTC. It specifies CASSPLGGGYEQYF.

V usage is TRBV12-5 and J usage is TRBJ2-3; 9 bases match TRBD1. The ends lost 4 bases at V and 2 bases at J; junction bases unmatched: 4. Germline assignment: CDR1 LGHNT and CDR2 FRNRAP. The CDR3 length is 15 residues. The CDR3, as DNA: TGTGCTAGTGGTTCGGGACAGGGACACACAGATACGCAGTATTTT. The encoded protein is CASGSGQGHTDTQYF.